The TCR beta chain under discussion was sequenced for a study of beta chain features in type 1 diabetes. Study-level background: Patients did not differ from healthy donors in age, gender or cell yield. Study observations and caveats: Within each of all four CD4+ subsets, Type 1 diabetes patients had TCRB CDR3s that were moderately but significantly shorter. When VDJ junctions were examined, type 1 diabetes patients showed fewer insertions and more deletions.

Reverse transcribing all isolated RNA meant expressed TCRB transcripts were sequenced. Generated by immunoSEQ multiplex PCR, the TCRdb table keeps only in-frame clones and is missing some. The sample holds 350,000 to 400,000 clones, about 12% seen once. This clone was seen a few times. Its antigen is still unknown. The source material was naive CD4+ T cells from blood. The TCR comes from a young woman with type 1 diabetes.

CDR3 DNA: TGCGCCAGCAGCTTGGCCGCAGGGATGAACACTGAAGCTTTCTTT. Its translation: CASSLAAGMNTEAFF. This chain links TRBV5-1 with TRBJ1-1; D might be TRBD1 (5 bases). Germline CDR1 and CDR2: SGHRS and YFSETQ. V was clipped by 0 bases and J by 0 bases, with 9 bases between them. The CDR3 loop spans 15 amino acids.